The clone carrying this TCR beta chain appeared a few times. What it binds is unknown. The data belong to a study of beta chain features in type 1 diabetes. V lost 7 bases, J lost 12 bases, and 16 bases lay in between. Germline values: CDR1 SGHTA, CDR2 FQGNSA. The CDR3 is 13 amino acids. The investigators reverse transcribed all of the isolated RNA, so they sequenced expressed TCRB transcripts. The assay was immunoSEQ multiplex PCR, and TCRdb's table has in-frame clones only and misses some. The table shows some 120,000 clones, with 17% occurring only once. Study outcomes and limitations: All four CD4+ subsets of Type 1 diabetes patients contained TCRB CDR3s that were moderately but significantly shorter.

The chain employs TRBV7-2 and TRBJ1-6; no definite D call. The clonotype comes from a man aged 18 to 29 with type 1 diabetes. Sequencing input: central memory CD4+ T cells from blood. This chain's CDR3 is CASTLEAALPLHF. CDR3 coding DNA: TGTGCCAGCACCCTAGAGGCAGCCCTACCCCTCCACTTT.